A selection of T cell receptor beta chains follows, all from one sample in a study of PD-L1 blockade in urothelial cancer. Using immunoSEQ multiplex PCR, the repertoire was profiled, and TCRdb retains in-frame clones only, with some absent. The sample lists about 82,000 clones, approximately 90% seen once, with 8% to 10% in the top ten. Sequenced material: PBMCs, taken around atezolizumab (anti-PD-L1) treatment. Receptor source: a man in his 60s with urothelial cancer. The CDR3 runs from the conserved cysteine through the conserved F or W. D genes are given only for firm matches. Not every row has a clone size; where given, it reads once, few, many or a size class.

V gene	J gene	D gene	clone size	CDR3 DNA	CDR3 protein
TRBV5-4	TRBJ2-7	TRBD2	.	TGTGCCAGCAGCTTTGCGGGGGGGCCCGAGCAGTACTTC	CASSFAGGPEQYF
TRBV29-1	TRBJ1-1	.	.	TGCAGCGCCGGAATGGGGGGGATAGCCACTGAAGCTTTCTTT	CSAGMGGIATEAFF
TRBV29-1	TRBJ1-3	.	.	TGCAGCGCAGTCGCCTCTGGAAACACCATATATTTT	CSAVASGNTIYF
TRBV11-2	TRBJ1-6	.	.	TGTGCCAGCAGCTACGACCACGGCCGACGGGATTCACCCCTCCACTTT	CASSYDHGRRDSPLHF
TRBV5-6	TRBJ1-3	.	.	TGTGCCAGCAGCTTGGGCTTTGTGGGGAGCCCCATATATTTT	CASSLGFVGSPIYF
TRBV18	TRBJ2-1	TRBD2	.	TGTGCCAGCTCACCGCCGGGACTAGCGGGAGTCCATGAGCAGTTCTTC	CASSPPGLAGVHEQFF
TRBV10-3	TRBJ2-2	.	.	TGTGCCAGCGGCATTGGACAGAACACCGGGGAGCTGTTTTTT	CASGIGQNTGELFF
TRBV7-9	TRBJ2-2	.	.	TGTGCCAGCAGCCCCGGTGTGCGACAGCGGAACACCGGGGAGCTGTTTTTT	CASSPGVRQRNTGELFF
TRBV30	TRBJ1-5	.	.	TGTGCCTGGAGTGTCCGGGGGAATCAGCCCCAGCATTTT	CAWSVRGNQPQHF
TRBV4-3	TRBJ1-4	.	.	TGCGCCAGCAGCGGACTGGGGGAAAAACTGTTTTTT	CASSGLGEKLFF
TRBV4-2	TRBJ1-4	TRBD1	.	TGTGCCAGCAGGCCCCGGGACAGGGGTGAAAAACTGTTTTTT	CASRPRDRGEKLFF
TRBV18	TRBJ2-1	.	once	TGTGCCAGCTCACTCGACGGGATCTCCTACAATGAGCAGTTCTTC	CASSLDGISYNEQFF
TRBV19	TRBJ2-1	TRBD1	.	TGTGCCAGTAGAGAAAAGGACAGGAACAATGAGCAGTTCTTC	CASREKDRNNEQFF
TRBV6-5	TRBJ1-2	.	.	TGTGCCAGCAGGCGGGTGGCGGGGGGCTACACCTTC	CASRRVAGGYTF
TRBV6-5	TRBJ1-1	TRBD1	.	TGTGCCAGCAGTTACTCGCACAGGGGGACTGAAGCTTTCTTT	CASSYSHRGTEAFF
TRBV4-2	TRBJ2-7	TRBD1	.	TGTGCCAGCAGCCAATCCGGGACAGATGCCTACGAGCAGTACTTC	CASSQSGTDAYEQYF
TRBV5-1	TRBJ1-4	TRBD1	.	TGCGCCAGCAGCTTCGGACAGGTGGGGGAAAAACTGTTTTTT	CASSFGQVGEKLFF
TRBV6-1	TRBJ1-2	TRBD1	.	TGTGCCAGCCAACCCGGGACAGCCTATGGCTACACCTTC	CASQPGTAYGYTF
TRBV30	TRBJ1-2	.	.	TGTGCCTGGAGTGTTGGGGGGGCGGGTGGCTACACCTTC	CAWSVGGAGGYTF
TRBV5-4	TRBJ1-2	.	.	TGTGCCAGCAAACCCCCGGGACAACTTGCTGGCTACACCTTC	CASKPPGQLAGYTF
TRBV5-1	TRBJ1-4	TRBD1	.	TGCGCCAGCAGCTCTAGGACAGGGTCTGAAAAACTGTTTTTT	CASSSRTGSEKLFF
TRBV4-3	TRBJ2-3	.	.	TGCGCCAGCAGCCAACTTAGTACGACATCTACGCAGTATTTT	CASSQLSTTSTQYF
TRBV18	TRBJ1-5	.	.	TGTGCCAGCTCACCGCAGGGTGAGCATCAGCCCCAGCATTTT	CASSPQGEHQPQHF
TRBV9	TRBJ1-2	.	.	TGTGCCAGCAGCGTAGGGGCAGGAAAAGGTGGCTACACCTTC	CASSVGAGKGGYTF
TRBV4-1	TRBJ1-4	TRBD1	medium-sized	TGCGCCAGCAGCACTTCACCTGGGACAGGGTTGTCTAAACTGTTTTTT	CASSTSPGTGLSKLFF
TRBV23-1	TRBJ2-1	TRBD2	.	TGCGCCAGCAGTCTACCGGGACTAGCGGGAGTTTTATACAATGAGCAGTTCTTC	CASSLPGLAGVLYNEQFF
TRBV7-2	TRBJ2-2	.	.	TGTGCCAGCAGCTTCCGGTCAATCCCCACCGGGGAGCTGTTTTTT	CASSFRSIPTGELFF
TRBV7-2	TRBJ2-1	TRBD2	.	TGTGCCAGCAGCTTCCGGACTAGCGGGACTGAGCAGTTCTTC	CASSFRTSGTEQFF
TRBV19	TRBJ2-1	TRBD2	.	TGTGCCAGTAGTCCTGGGACTAGTAGCAATGAGCAGTTCTTC	CASSPGTSSNEQFF
TRBV10-2	TRBJ1-5	.	.	TGCGCCAGCAGTACTCAGGGGAGTCAGCCCCAGCATTTT	CASSTQGSQPQHF
TRBV28	TRBJ2-3	.	.	TGTGCCAGCAGTACGTATAGTTCCATTAAGTATTTT	CASSTYSSIKYF
TRBV4-2	TRBJ2-5	TRBD2	.	TGTGCCAGCAGCCTTATCCGGGAAGCGGGAGGGACAGACGAGCAAGAGACCCAGTACTTC	CASSLIREAGGTDEQETQYF
TRBV25-1	TRBJ2-5	TRBD2	.	TGTGCCAGTACTAGCGGGAGCTTGGAGACCCAGTACTTC	CASTSGSLETQYF